This entry describes one T cell receptor (beta chain). Its antigen is not known. The source of the sample is a study of cytomegalovirus exposure and HLA in healthy donors. Broader study findings: Analysis performed later found over 15,000 TCR beta sequences associated with HLA alleles at 0.05 false discovery rate. Later analysis found that TCR beta chains associated with HLA were more clonally expanded than other, equally common chains. Earlier analysis found most TCR beta V segments productive about 87% or about 30% of the time.

Germline V CDR1 and CDR2: SGHRS, YFSETQ. This CDR3 spans 12 amino acids. Losses at the gene ends were 4 bases for V and 8 bases for J; bases not matched to a gene: 4. When sampled, the donors appeared nominally healthy, though they likely had unrecorded immune exposures. A multiplex PCR was run with 60 Vbeta primers and 13 Jbeta primers. Method: immunoSEQ multiplex PCR; TCRdb's copy keeps in-frame clones and lacks some. The sample contains fewer than 85,000 clones, about 79% of which appear only once. The chain employs TRBV5-1 and TRBJ1-1; 8 nucleotides line up with TRBD1. This clonotype originated in a male donor in good health and CMV-seropositive. Sample: PBMCs. CDR3 amino acids: CASSPGQGEAFF. CDR3 bases: TGCGCCAGCAGCCCCGGACAGGGAGAAGCTTTCTTT.